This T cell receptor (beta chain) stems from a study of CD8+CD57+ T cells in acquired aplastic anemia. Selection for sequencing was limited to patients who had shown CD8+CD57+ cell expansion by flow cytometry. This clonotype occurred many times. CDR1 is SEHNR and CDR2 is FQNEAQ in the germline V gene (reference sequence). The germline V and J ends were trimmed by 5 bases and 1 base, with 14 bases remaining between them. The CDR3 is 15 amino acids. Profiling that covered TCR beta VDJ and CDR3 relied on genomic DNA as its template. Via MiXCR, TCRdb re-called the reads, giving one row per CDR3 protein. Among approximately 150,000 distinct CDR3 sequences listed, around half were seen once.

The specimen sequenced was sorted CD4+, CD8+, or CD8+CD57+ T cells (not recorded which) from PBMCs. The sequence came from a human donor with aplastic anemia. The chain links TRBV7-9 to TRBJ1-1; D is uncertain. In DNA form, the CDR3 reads TGTGCCAGCAGCCTTTATACTAACAGGAACACTGAAGCTTTCTTT. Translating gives CASSLYTNRNTEAFF.